One sample yielded the 25 T cell receptor beta chains listed below, sequenced in a study of CD8 T cells in acute hepatitis C reinfection. Time point: naive CD8 control sorted from an acute-time-point sample. TCRdb keeps only in-frame clones here, not all; method: immunoSEQ multiplex PCR. The data contain 30,000 to 40,000 clones, just under 90% of them seen just once; the ten biggest clones take up 0.5%. Sequenced sample: naive CD8+ T cells from PBMCs. Every receptor here comes from a man aged 30-40 years with chronic hepatitis C.

The chain joins TRBV27 to TRBJ2-3; 10 bases are shared with TRBD2. The germline gives CDR1 MNHEY, CDR2 SMNVEV (reference sequence). Trimming removed 2 bases from V and 4 bases from J; junction bases left unmatched: 15. The CDR3 runs to 19 residues. The CDR3 bases are TGTGCCAGCAGTTTAAGTCGCCCCGGAGCGGGAGGGGTCGCAGATACGCAGTATTTT. This encodes CASSLSRPGAGGVADTQYF.

The V gene is TRBV19, the J gene TRBJ1-5, with D perhaps TRBD1 (5 bases). CDR3 length equals 14 residues. Germline-derived CDR1 and CDR2 are LNHDA and SQIVND (reference sequence). The ends were cut back, 1 base at V and 9 bases at J, with 13 bases in the middle. The CDR3 nucleotides read TGTGCCAGTAGTATAGCCCCAACAGGAGGGCCCCAGCATTTT. It specifies CASSIAPTGGPQHF.

The chain combines TRBV4-3 with TRBJ1-4; weak D call: TRBD1 (6 bases). Germline V gene sequence: CDR1 LGHNA, CDR2 YSLEER. Between the trimmed V and J ends, which lost 0 bases and 8 bases, there was a span of 16 bases. CDR3 length: 16 residues. As DNA, the CDR3 is TGCGCCAGCAGCCAAGAAGGGGCGGGGGCAAGGGAAAAACTGTTTTTT. Translated, it gives CASSQEGAGAREKLFF.

A single count supports this clone. The chain combines TRBV7-6 with TRBJ2-2; 7 bases match TRBD1. Germline V gene sequence: CDR1 SGHVS, CDR2 FNYEAQ. The V segment lost 5 bases and the J segment 6 bases; nucleotides outside the gene matches: 3. This CDR3 contains 13 residues. The CDR3 protein is CASSRQGAGELFF. Here the CDR3 DNA reads TGTGCCAGCAGCCGGCAGGGGGCCGGGGAGCTGTTTTTT.

The chain joins TRBV5-8 to TRBJ1-6; D is undetermined. V lost 6 bases to trimming and J lost 10 bases, with 11 bases between them. The CDR3 extends over 12 amino acids. Germline lookup yields CDR1 SGHTS and CDR2 YDEGEE. In DNA form, the CDR3 reads TGTGCCAGCACCCTTGGGCTATCACCCCTCCACTTT. Translated: CASTLGLSPLHF.

The chain is built from TRBV9 and TRBJ2-7; 7 positions match TRBD2. The germline V gene encodes CDR1 SGDLS and CDR2 YYNGEE. With 2 bases clipped from V and 3 bases from J, the junction kept 8 bases outside the gene matches. The CDR3 consists of 15 residues. The CDR3 spells CASSVDGTKHYEQYF. CDR3 coding DNA: TGTGCCAGCAGCGTCGACGGGACTAAACACTACGAGCAGTACTTC.

This sequence joins TRBV7-9 and TRBJ1-2; possible D gene TRBD1, 5 bases. Trimming took off 2 bases at V and 3 bases at J, with 10 bases between the two ends. Germline V gene data show CDR1 as SEHNR and CDR2 as FQNEAQ (reference sequence). The CDR3 runs to 14 residues. The CDR3 here is CASSLPGTDYGYTF. CDR3 bases: TGTGCCAGCAGCTTACCGGGGACGGACTATGGCTACACCTTC.

The rearrangement joins TRBV7-9 to TRBJ2-1; D uncertain. The V and J ends lost 1 base and 3 bases respectively, with 7 bases between them. The CDR3 runs to 14 residues. Germline V gene data show CDR1 as SEHNR and CDR2 as FQNEAQ (reference sequence). The CDR3 sequence is CASSLEGVYNEQFF. The CDR3 region has the DNA TGTGCCAGCAGCTTAGAGGGCGTCTACAATGAGCAGTTCTTC.

This clone was recorded a few times. This chain links TRBV5-4 with TRBJ1-2; 9 bases are a match to TRBD1. J lost 4 bases, V lost 2 bases, and 6 bases had no gene match. The length of the CDR3 is 15 residues. Germline CDR1 and CDR2: SGHNT and YYREEE (reference sequence). The CDR3 reads CASSFRGQGFYGYTF. CDR3 DNA sequence: TGTGCCAGCAGCTTTAGGGGACAGGGATTCTATGGCTACACCTTC.

V and J are TRBV9 and TRBJ1-2, with D perhaps matching TRBD1 (5 bases). The CDR3 spans 20 residues. Germline CDR1 SGDLS, CDR2 YYNGEE. V was trimmed by 4 bases and J by 4 bases, leaving 32 bases between them. This chain's CDR3 is CASSPRRDLRGEPLPYGYTF. CDR3 bases: TGTGCCAGCAGCCCCCGACGAGACCTTCGGGGGGAACCCCTACCCTATGGCTACACCTTC.

In DNA, the CDR3 is TGTGCCAGCAGTGAAAAGGGGGTCTGGACTGAAGCTTTCTTT. It specifies CASSEKGVWTEAFF. The rearrangement links TRBV6-1 to TRBJ1-1, with D possibly being TRBD1 (6 bases). The germline gives CDR1 MNHNS, CDR2 SASEGT. The CDR3 has 14 amino acids. The V and J ends lost 2 bases and 5 bases respectively, with 12 bases between them.

This chain connects TRBV7-9 to TRBJ1-1, with D maybe TRBD1 (5 bases). The CDR3 has 14 amino acids. V was shortened by 6 bases and J by 1 base, with 12 bases between the two germline ends. Germline loops: CDR1 SEHNR, CDR2 FQNEAQ (reference sequence). The CDR3: CASRPGTANTEAFF. In DNA, the CDR3 is TGTGCCAGCAGACCCGGGACGGCGAACACTGAAGCTTTCTTT.

The V and J genes are TRBV9 and TRBJ1-2; D gene ambiguous. Trimming left V 0 bases short and J 3 bases short, with 9 bases between. The CDR3 spans 14 residues. The germline CDR1 and CDR2 sequences are SGDLS and YYNGEE. The CDR3 protein is CASSVAERDYGYTF. The CDR3 region has the DNA TGTGCCAGCAGCGTAGCGGAAAGGGACTATGGCTACACCTTC.

The gene calls are TRBV19 and TRBJ2-3, with 10 bases identical to TRBD2. J gave up 4 bases and V 4 bases, and 2 bases lay outside the gene matches. From germline, CDR1 is LNHDA and CDR2 SQIVND (reference sequence). This CDR3 contains 14 residues. The CDR3 DNA reads TGTGCCAGTAGTACTAGCGGGAGCGCAGATACGCAGTATTTT. Residues: CASSTSGSADTQYF.

V is TRBV2 and J is TRBJ1-2; no reliable D call. V lost 7 bases and J lost 4, with 7 bases in between. Per germline, CDR1 SNHLY and CDR2 FYNNEI. CDR3 length: 11 amino acids. CDR3 sequence: CASTGLYGYTF. The CDR3 DNA follows: TGTGCCAGCACAGGACTCTATGGCTACACCTTC.

V gene TRBV27 combines with J gene TRBJ2-6, with D possibly TRBD2 on 6 matching bases. The CDR3 sequence is 14 residues long. CDR1 is MNHEY and CDR2 is SMNVEV in the germline V gene (reference sequence). Trimming removed 7 bases from V and 4 bases from J, with 11 bases in between. CDR3 sequence: CASTGGLGANVLTF. CDR3 bases: TGTGCCAGCACCGGAGGGTTGGGGGCCAACGTCCTGACTTTC. The variable domain in full, with the rest retrieved from reference TRBV27 and TRBJ2-6, is EAQVTQNPRYLITVTGKKLTVTCSQNMNHEYMSWYRQDPGLGLRQIYYSMNVEVTDKGDVPEGYKVSRKEKRNFPLILESPSPNQTSLYFCASTGGLGANVLTFGAGSRLTVL.

This chain joins TRBV7-9 and TRBJ2-7, with D perhaps matching TRBD2 (6 bases). Trimming cost V 0 bases and J 5 bases, with 14 bases left between them. This CDR3 spans 15 amino acids. Germline assignment: CDR1 SEHNR and CDR2 FQNEAQ (reference sequence). The chain's CDR3 is CASSLAGGRKNEQYF. In DNA form, the CDR3 reads TGTGCCAGCAGCTTAGCGGGAGGTCGGAAAAACGAGCAGTACTTC.

Here the CDR3 DNA reads TGTGCCAGTGGACATTCTTCCTACAATGAGCAGTTCTTC. Protein product: CASGHSSYNEQFF. The V and J genes are TRBV19 and TRBJ2-1, with D possibly matching TRBD1 (5 bases). The CDR3 has 13 residues. Germline V gene sequence: CDR1 LNHDA, CDR2 SQIVND (reference sequence). The V gene lost 8 bases and the J gene lost 1 base, with 9 bases spanning the gap.

The J gene is TRBJ2-1, the V gene TRBV4-1, with D hard to call. V shed 4 bases and J shed 9 bases, with 19 bases lying between them. The germline V gene has CDR1 MGHRA and CDR2 YSYEKL. There are 15 residues in the CDR3. CDR3 sequence (DNA): TGCGCCAGCAGCCGTGGAAGGGAAGTTTATAGTGAGCAGTTCTTC. Translated: CASSRGREVYSEQFF.

The sample holds a few counts of this clone. This chain connects TRBV4-1 to TRBJ1-1; TRBD1 is a possible D gene (6 bases). This CDR3 is built from 12 residues. CDR1 is MGHRA, CDR2 YSYEKL, per germline. Trimming stripped 3 bases from V and 7 bases from J, with 9 bases between. The CDR3 coding sequence is TGCGCCAGCAGCCATTTGGACAGTGAAGCTTTCTTT. Translated, it gives CASSHLDSEAFF.

V and J are TRBV19 and TRBJ1-4; D uncertain. Germline V gene sequence: CDR1 LNHDA, CDR2 SQIVND (reference sequence). V was pared by 5 bases and J by 10 bases, with 14 bases between. The CDR3 has 13 residues. The CDR3 is CASSAGTDGKLFF. The CDR3 DNA follows: TGTGCCAGTAGTGCAGGTACAGACGGAAAACTGTTTTTT. Full variable domain (remainder filled in from reference TRBV19 and TRBJ1-4): DGGITQSPKYLFRKEGQNVTLSCEQNLNHDAMYWYRQDPGQGLRLIYYSQIVNDFQKGDIAEGYSVSREKKESFPLTVTSAQKNPTAFYLCASSAGTDGKLFFGSGTQLSVL.

CDR3 region: CAWSNAGWKVGQYF. Here the CDR3 DNA reads TGTGCCTGGAGTAACGCAGGGTGGAAGGTTGGGCAGTACTTC. The chain carries TRBV30 and TRBJ2-7; the D gene is possibly TRBD1 (5 bases). V lost 2 bases to trimming and J lost 9 bases, with 20 bases between them. The CDR3 is 14 amino acids. CDR1 and CDR2 from the germline V gene are GTSNPN and SVGIG (reference sequence).

This sequence joins TRBV29-1 and TRBJ2-5; D remains ambiguous. Per the germline V gene, CDR1 is SQVTM and CDR2 is ANQGSEA. CDR3 length: 11 residues. V lost 3 bases, J lost 5 bases, and 7 bases lay in between. As DNA, the CDR3 is TGCAGCGTTGACGATCTTGAGACCCAGTACTTC. Its translation is CSVDDLETQYF.

The chain couples TRBV14 to TRBJ2-3; no clear D gene. The CDR3 consists of 13 residues. Germline CDR1 reads SGHDN; CDR2 reads FVKESK. Trimming cost V 2 bases and J 5 bases, with 8 bases left between them. The CDR3 sequence: CASSQFVRDTQYF. The CDR3 bases are TGTGCCAGCAGCCAATTTGTGAGAGATACGCAGTATTTT.

The chain uses TRBV4-1 and TRBJ2-2, with a weak D call TRBD1 (6 bases). The CDR3 has 15 residues. The V gene lost 1 base and the J gene lost 4 bases, with 10 bases spanning the gap. CDR1 and CDR2 (germline): MGHRA, YSYEKL. This CDR3 reads CASSQATGFTGELFF. CDR3 DNA: TGCGCCAGCAGCCAAGCTACAGGGTTCACCGGGGAGCTGTTTTTT.